These T cell receptor beta chains were read from a single sample in a study of T cells of healthy individuals. MiXCR, applied by TCRdb to the 5' RACE reads, yields one record per CDR3 protein. The data contain approximately 52,000 distinct CDR3 sequences, 14% to 15% of them singletons. The receptors shown here come from a human donor in good health. CDR3s include the opening cysteine and the closing phenylalanine or tryptophan. Each record gives: V gene, clone size, D gene, J gene, CDR3 DNA, CDR3 protein. A D gene is named only where the DNA matches it firmly. Size is omitted from some rows. Given values are once, few, many or a class for expanded clones.

v_call: TRBV7-3; clone_size: many; d_call: TRBD2; j_call: TRBJ2-2; cdr3_nt: TGTGCCAGCAGCTTTATCGCGGGGGGCCCTTCGAACACCGGGGAGCTGTTTTTT; cdr3_aa: CASSFIAGGPSNTGELFF
v_call: TRBV29-1; clone_size: NA; d_call: TRBD2; j_call: TRBJ2-3; cdr3_nt: TGCAGCGTGGCCGGGACTAGCGCGCCCGGGGATACGCAGTATTTT; cdr3_aa: CSVAGTSAPGDTQYF
v_call: TRBV4-2; clone_size: NA; d_call: TRBD2; j_call: TRBJ2-5; cdr3_nt: TGTGCCAGCAGTTCGGGGGGGTCATATCCGTACTTC; cdr3_aa: CASSSGGSYPYF
v_call: TRBV7-3; clone_size: many; d_call: NA; j_call: TRBJ1-1; cdr3_nt: TGTGCCAGCAGCTTAACGAGGGGGAACACTGAAGCTTTCTTT; cdr3_aa: CASSLTRGNTEAFF
v_call: TRBV7-2; clone_size: NA; d_call: TRBD2; j_call: TRBJ2-5; cdr3_nt: TGTGCCAGCAGCCCTGGGCCGCGGGGGCAAGAGACCCAGTACTTC; cdr3_aa: CASSPGPRGQETQYF
v_call: TRBV29-1; clone_size: NA; d_call: NA; j_call: TRBJ1-1; cdr3_nt: TGCAGCGTTGAAATGAATACTGAAGCTTTCTTT; cdr3_aa: CSVEMNTEAFF
v_call: TRBV12-5; clone_size: many; d_call: NA; j_call: TRBJ1-3; cdr3_nt: TGTGCTAGTGGTACCGAACAGGGATTAGGAAACACCATATATTTT; cdr3_aa: CASGTEQGLGNTIYF
v_call: TRBV20-1; clone_size: few; d_call: TRBD1; j_call: TRBJ1-4; cdr3_nt: TGCAGTGCTGAGCCCAGGGGGCGCGTTCCCGAAAAACTGTTTTTT; cdr3_aa: CSAEPRGRVPEKLFF
v_call: TRBV28; clone_size: few; d_call: NA; j_call: TRBJ2-7; cdr3_nt: TGTGCCAGCAGGTCTACTAGAGTAGATACGAAGCAGTACTTC; cdr3_aa: CASRSTRVDTKQYF
v_call: TRBV12-3/TRBV12-4; clone_size: once; d_call: NA; j_call: TRBJ2-3; cdr3_nt: TGTGCCAGCAGTTTTGCTGGGATCCCCACAGATACGCAGTATTTT; cdr3_aa: CASSFAGIPTDTQYF
v_call: TRBV7-6; clone_size: few; d_call: NA; j_call: TRBJ1-1; cdr3_nt: TGTGCCAGCAGCTCGCAGATGAACACTGAAGCTTTCTTT; cdr3_aa: CASSSQMNTEAFF
v_call: TRBV5-6; clone_size: many; d_call: TRBD2; j_call: TRBJ2-4; cdr3_nt: TGTGCCAGCAGCTTCTCGGCGGGAGGGACCAAAAACATTCAGTACTTC; cdr3_aa: CASSFSAGGTKNIQYF
v_call: TRBV29-1; clone_size: few; d_call: NA; j_call: TRBJ1-2; cdr3_nt: TGCAGCGTCCAGATTTCAAACGACTATGGCTACACCTTC; cdr3_aa: CSVQISNDYGYTF
v_call: TRBV20-1; clone_size: NA; d_call: NA; j_call: TRBJ2-7; cdr3_nt: TGCAGTGCCATGAAAACCACGGGCTACGAGCAGTACTTC; cdr3_aa: CSAMKTTGYEQYF
v_call: TRBV2; clone_size: few; d_call: NA; j_call: TRBJ2-7; cdr3_nt: TGTGCCAGCAGTGAAGTCCGGGGCCCAACCTACGAGCAGTACTTC; cdr3_aa: CASSEVRGPTYEQYF
v_call: TRBV19; clone_size: NA; d_call: NA; j_call: TRBJ1-1; cdr3_nt: TGTGCCAGTAGTATCCCGTCGGGACAAAGGAACACTGAAGCTTTCTTT; cdr3_aa: CASSIPSGQRNTEAFF
v_call: TRBV5-1; clone_size: NA; d_call: TRBD2; j_call: TRBJ2-3; cdr3_nt: TGCGCCAGCAGCTTGGAGCGGGAGCGGGCAGATACGCAGTATTTT; cdr3_aa: CASSLERERADTQYF
v_call: TRBV21-1; clone_size: few; d_call: NA; j_call: TRBJ2-1; cdr3_nt: TGTGCCAGCAGCAGAAGCGGGAGATTGGCTGCCAATGAGCAGTTCTTC; cdr3_aa: CASSRSGRLAANEQFF
v_call: TRBV5-6; clone_size: few; d_call: NA; j_call: TRBJ1-2; cdr3_nt: TGTGCCAGCAGCTTGGAGGCAGCCTTCTATGGCTACACCTTC; cdr3_aa: CASSLEAAFYGYTF
v_call: TRBV5-6; clone_size: NA; d_call: TRBD2; j_call: TRBJ2-2; cdr3_nt: TGTGCCAGCAGCAGGCCCCCGGGACTAGCGGGGACCGGGGAGCTGTTTTTT; cdr3_aa: CASSRPPGLAGTGELFF
v_call: TRBV7-9; clone_size: NA; d_call: NA; j_call: TRBJ1-2; cdr3_nt: TGTGCCAGCAGCCCCACGACAGGAGTAAACTATGGCTACACCTTC; cdr3_aa: CASSPTTGVNYGYTF
v_call: TRBV7-3; clone_size: many; d_call: TRBD1; j_call: TRBJ1-1; cdr3_nt: TGTGCCAGCAGCTTCACCGGGACAGGGGATACTGAAGCTTTCTTT; cdr3_aa: CASSFTGTGDTEAFF
v_call: TRBV4-3; clone_size: few; d_call: TRBD2; j_call: TRBJ2-1; cdr3_nt: TGCGCCAGCAGCCGATCCGCAGGACTAGCGGGGGAGAGGCAGTTCTTC; cdr3_aa: CASSRSAGLAGERQFF
v_call: TRBV14; clone_size: few; d_call: NA; j_call: TRBJ1-5; cdr3_nt: TGTGCCAGCAGCCAAGAGGGAAAGCCCCAGCATTTT; cdr3_aa: CASSQEGKPQHF
v_call: TRBV6-5; clone_size: many; d_call: NA; j_call: TRBJ2-1; cdr3_nt: TGTGCCAGCAGCCCTAGTGAGAATGAGCAGTTCTTC; cdr3_aa: CASSPSENEQFF
v_call: TRBV5-5; clone_size: NA; d_call: TRBD2; j_call: TRBJ2-3; cdr3_nt: TGCGCCAGCAGCTATGTCTTAGCGGGGGCTAGCACAGATACGCAGTATTTT; cdr3_aa: CASSYVLAGASTDTQYF
v_call: TRBV24-1; clone_size: NA; d_call: NA; j_call: TRBJ2-1; cdr3_nt: TGTGCCACCAGCCGCCCAGGGAACAATGAGCAGTTCTTC; cdr3_aa: CATSRPGNNEQFF
v_call: TRBV5-4; clone_size: NA; d_call: NA; j_call: TRBJ2-5; cdr3_nt: TGTGCCAGCAGTCTTACTAGGGGGTTTCAAGAGACCCAGTACTTC; cdr3_aa: CASSLTRGFQETQYF